This T cell receptor beta chain was documented in a study of blood T cell repertoires in COVID-19. Across the whole study: Samples came from the United States, Italy and Spain, spanning acute and convalescent COVID-19. Nucleic acid was either cDNA or gDNA, and it came from T cells, B-cell-depleted T cells, or PBMCs.

As for this clone: One end of the junction varies from germline; a read error may be responsible.

The CDR3 extends over 13 amino acids. Looked up from germline, CDR1 is ENHRY and CDR2 is SYGVKD. Authors' analysis steps: Scientists estimated how many nucleated cells there were by amplifying reference gene primers. Some clones are missing from TCRdb's copy, which holds only in-frame ones; the method was immunoSEQ multiplex PCR. V, J and clone size were drawn from that table, and D and trimming were deduced from the DNA. The sample gives approximately 300,000 clones, roughly 86% of which show up once; approximately 10% is in the top ten. Patients of the Seattle cohort, enrolled during active infection, were followed longitudinally.

J is TRBJ1-1 and V is TRBV10-3; possible D gene TRBD1, 5 bases. This clonotype was sampled from a woman aged 30 to 39 with COVID-19, enrolled during active disease. The sample taken for sequencing was peripheral blood. The CDR3 DNA reads TGTGCCACCAGTGGGGCTGGGAACACTGAAGCTTTCTTT. As protein: CATSGAGNTEAFF.